Shown below are 32 T cell receptor beta chains from a single sample sequenced in a study of cytomegalovirus exposure and HLA in healthy donors. Use of 60 Vbeta and 13 Jbeta primers characterized the PCR. The assay was immunoSEQ multiplex PCR, and TCRdb's table has in-frame clones only and misses some. The table lists 110,000 or so clones, around 66% of them singletons. The sequenced sample was PBMCs. Receptors originate from a man aged 18 to 35 in good health and CMV-seropositive.

This clone showed up just a few times. The chain is built from TRBV11-2 and TRBJ2-5; possibly TRBD1 for D (5 bases). This CDR3 comprises 16 residues. In germline, CDR1 is SGHAT, CDR2 FQNNGV. Trimming took 1 base from V and 0 from J, leaving 12 bases between them. CDR3 protein: CASSLGFQTDQETQYF. DNA for the CDR3: TGTGCCAGCAGCTTAGGGTTTCAGACAGACCAAGAGACCCAGTACTTC. Combining the CDR3 with reference TRBV11-2 and TRBJ2-5 gives the whole variable domain EAGVAQSPRYKIIEKRQSVAFWCNPISGHATLYWYQQILGQGPKLLIQFQNNGVVDDSQLPKDRFSAERLKGVDSTLKIQPAKLEDSAVYLCASSLGFQTDQETQYFGPGTRLLVL.

This chain links TRBV5-5 with TRBJ2-1; D possibly corresponds to TRBD1 (6 bases). V lost 3 bases, J lost 12 bases, and 16 bases lay in between. The CDR3 contains 13 residues. Looked up from germline, CDR1 is SGHKS and CDR2 is YYEKEE (reference sequence). In DNA form, the CDR3 reads TGTGCCAGCAGCTGGGATGGGGGCCGATGGCAGTTCTTC. It is translated as CASSWDGGRWQFF. The full variable domain, rest sourced from reference TRBV5-5 and TRBJ2-1, is DAGVTQSPTHLIKTRGQQVTLRCSPISGHKSVSWYQQVLGQGPQFIFQYYEKEERGRGNFPDRFSARQFPNYSSELNVNALLLGDSALYLCASSWDGGRWQFFGPGTRLTVL.

The chain uses TRBV6-5 and TRBJ2-3, with TRBD2 matching over 11 bases. J gave up 4 bases and V 6 bases, and 6 bases lay outside the gene matches. Germline V lookup: CDR1 MNHEY, CDR2 SVGAGI. This CDR3 comprises 15 residues. DNA for the CDR3: TGTGCCAGCAGCCCCACTAGCGGGGGAGCAGATACGCAGTATTTT. This gives the protein CASSPTSGGADTQYF.

This chain connects TRBV28 to TRBJ2-5, with 10 bases identical to TRBD2. Germline CDR1 and CDR2: MDHEN and SYDVKM. This CDR3 comprises 17 residues. The junction had 12 bases not matched to a gene; V was cut back by 3 bases and J by 5 bases. For the CDR3, the DNA is TGTGCCAGCAGTTTCGGGTCTAGCGGGAGATTGTCGGAGACCCAGTACTTC. Amino acid sequence: CASSFGSSGRLSETQYF. Together with reference TRBV28 and TRBJ2-5, the CDR3 gives the full variable domain: DVKVTQSSRYLVKRTGEKVFLECVQDMDHENMFWYRQDPGLGLRLIYFSYDVKMKEKGDIPEGYSVSREKKERFSLILESASTNQTSMYLCASSFGSSGRLSETQYFGPGTRLLVL.

This chain uses TRBV7-3 with TRBJ2-2; D perhaps matches TRBD1 (5 bases). This CDR3 spans 18 amino acids. Germline V gene lookup returns CDR1 SGHTA and CDR2 FQGTGA. V shed 5 bases and J shed 3 bases, with 22 bases lying between them. CDR3 amino acids: CASSPQRGWLYDTGELFF. The CDR3 coding sequence is TGTGCCAGCAGCCCCCAAAGGGGCTGGCTCTACGACACCGGGGAGCTGTTTTTT. Full variable domain (missing parts from reference TRBV7-3 and TRBJ2-2): GAGVSQTPSNKVTEKGKYVELRCDPISGHTALYWYRQSLGQGPEFLIYFQGTGAADDSGLPNDRFFAVRPEGSVSTLKIQRTERGDSAVYLCASSPQRGWLYDTGELFFGEGSRLTVL.

The chain is built from TRBV5-1 and TRBJ1-2; no firm D call. There are 14 residues in the CDR3. Trimming removed 0 bases from V and 3 bases from J, with 9 bases in between. From germline, CDR1 is SGHRS and CDR2 YFSETQ. This chain's CDR3 is CASSLDSPDYGYTF. The CDR3 DNA sequence: TGCGCCAGCAGCTTGGACAGCCCAGACTATGGCTACACCTTC.

V and J are TRBV11-2 and TRBJ1-1; D is perhaps TRBD1 (6 bases). CDR3 length: 17 residues. Germline V gives CDR1 SGHAT, CDR2 FQNNGV. The V and J ends lost 1 base and 1 base respectively, with 16 bases between them. The CDR3 sequence: CASSLVPSGGRNTEAFF. The CDR3 region has the DNA TGTGCCAGCAGCTTAGTCCCCTCGGGGGGGCGGAACACTGAAGCTTTCTTT.

The chain employs TRBV28 and TRBJ2-4; 10 bases fit TRBD2. Losses at the gene ends were 8 bases for V and 6 bases for J; bases not matched to a gene: 10. CDR3 length: 15 amino acids. CDR1 and CDR2 (germline): MDHEN, SYDVKM. The CDR3 reads CASQGSGTSVNIQYF. The CDR3 DNA is TGTGCCAGCCAAGGCTCCGGGACTAGCGTAAACATTCAGTACTTC.

This clone appeared once. This rearrangement joins TRBV7-2 to TRBJ2-7; TRBD1 is a possible D gene (6 bases). This CDR3 is 13 amino acids long. CDR1 and CDR2 from the germline V gene are SGHTA and FQGNSA. The V end was cut by 5 bases, the J end by 3 bases, with 11 bases between. CDR3: CASSLDRNYEQYF. The CDR3, as DNA: TGTGCCAGCAGCCTAGACAGGAACTACGAGCAGTACTTC.

V usage is TRBV5-1 and J usage is TRBJ2-1; maybe TRBD1 (6 bases). The CDR3 runs to 15 residues. Trimming pared 6 bases from V and 0 bases from J, leaving 13 bases between. Germline V gene data show CDR1 as SGHRS and CDR2 as YFSETQ. In DNA form, the CDR3 reads TGCGCCAGCAAATCAACAGGGCGCTCCTACAATGAGCAGTTCTTC. Translated, it gives CASKSTGRSYNEQFF.

The J gene is TRBJ1-2, the V gene TRBV6-1; 7 bases align to TRBD1. Losses at the gene ends were 3 bases for V and 6 bases for J; bases not matched to a gene: 10. Per the germline V gene, CDR1 is MNHNS and CDR2 is SASEGT. The CDR3 loop spans 15 amino acids. The CDR3 DNA is TGTGCCAGCAGTGAGGGGGACAGTGAGATTCATGGCTACACCTTC. This gives the protein CASSEGDSEIHGYTF.

J is TRBJ2-7 and V is TRBV6-1, with D possibly being TRBD1 (6 bases). Deletions cut 8 bases from V and 6 bases from J, with 20 bases between. Germline V CDR1 and CDR2: MNHNS, SASEGT. The CDR3 has 14 amino acids. This CDR3 is CASGRMTGIGEQYV. As DNA, the CDR3 is TGTGCCAGCGGCCGGATGACAGGCATTGGCGAGCAGTACGTC.

This clone was seen more than once but under ten times. The gene calls are TRBV7-6 and TRBJ1-6; the D gene is possibly TRBD1 (5 bases). Germline CDR1 reads SGHVS; CDR2 reads FNYEAQ. The CDR3 spans 13 residues. V gave up 1 base and J gave up 9 bases, with 7 bases separating them. CDR3 protein: CASSLEQGSPLHF. The CDR3, as DNA: TGTGCCAGCAGCTTAGAGCAGGGTTCACCCCTCCACTTT.

The V call is TRBV6-5, the J call TRBJ1-3; D may be TRBD1 (6 bases). Trimming took off 6 bases at V and 4 bases at J, with 13 bases between the two ends. CDR3 size: 14 residues. Per the germline V gene, CDR1 is MNHEY and CDR2 is SVGAGI. In DNA, the CDR3 is TGTGCCAGCAGCGAGCCGGGACAAGGAAACACCATATATTTT. This gives the protein CASSEPGQGNTIYF.

The rearrangement joins TRBV4-1 to TRBJ2-4, with 8 bases fitting TRBD1. This CDR3 spans 15 amino acids. Germline V gene data show CDR1 as MGHRA and CDR2 as YSYEKL. The V gene end was trimmed by 0 bases and the J gene end by 6 bases; junction bases not matched to a gene: 4. The CDR3 region is CASSQDQGAGNIQYF. CDR3 sequence (DNA): TGCGCCAGCAGCCAAGATCAGGGGGCGGGAAACATTCAGTACTTC.

The CDR3 loop is CASSQELYSPLHF. The CDR3 bases are TGCGCCAGCAGCCAAGAACTTTATTCACCCCTCCACTTT. The V gene is TRBV4-1, the J gene TRBJ1-6; no reliable D call. This CDR3 spans 13 amino acids. Trimming cost V 0 bases and J 8 bases, with 5 bases left between them. Germline V gene data show CDR1 as MGHRA and CDR2 as YSYEKL.

V is TRBV10-1 and J is TRBJ1-1; TRBD1 is a possible D gene (5 bases). V lost 3 bases and J 0 bases, leaving 14 bases between the germline ends. The CDR3 extends over 16 amino acids. In germline, CDR1 is WNHNN, CDR2 SYGVQD (reference sequence). CDR3 DNA: TGCGCCAGCAGTGATGCCCGGGGACTCATGAACACTGAAGCTTTCTTT. This codes for CASSDARGLMNTEAFF.

V is TRBV28 and J is TRBJ2-3, with 8 bases lining up with TRBD2. V was clipped by 5 bases and J by 2 bases; unmatched bases: 6. CDR1 MDHEN and CDR2 SYDVKM come from the germline V gene. This CDR3 spans 15 amino acids. The CDR3 protein is CASSGAGAYTDTQYF. For the CDR3, the DNA is TGTGCCAGCAGTGGAGCGGGGGCCTACACAGATACGCAGTATTTT. The full variable domain, rest sourced from reference TRBV28 and TRBJ2-3, is DVKVTQSSRYLVKRTGEKVFLECVQDMDHENMFWYRQDPGLGLRLIYFSYDVKMKEKGDIPEGYSVSREKKERFSLILESASTNQTSMYLCASSGAGAYTDTQYFGPGTRLTVL.

The chain employs TRBV28 and TRBJ1-5; 11 nucleotides line up with TRBD1. The V gene's germline CDR1 is MDHEN and CDR2 SYDVKM. Trimming at V came to 5 bases and at J to 7 bases, leaving 4 bases not matched to a gene. The CDR3 spans 14 residues. The CDR3 bases are TGTGCCAGCAGTCGGACAGGGGGCGGGCAGCCCCAGCATTTT. It translates to CASSRTGGGQPQHF.

A few counts support this clone. V and J are TRBV5-1 and TRBJ2-1; a weak D match, TRBD1 (6 bases). Germline V CDR1 and CDR2: SGHRS, YFSETQ. The CDR3 is made up of 15 amino acids. Trimming shortened V by 0 bases and J by 6 bases, and 13 bases separated the two germline ends. CDR3 nucleotides: TGCGCCAGCAGCTTGGGGGGTCAGGGGTTCAATGAGCAGTTCTTC. Encoded protein: CASSLGGQGFNEQFF.

V gene TRBV5-1 combines with J gene TRBJ1-1, with 10 positions matching TRBD1. The germline V gene encodes CDR1 SGHRS and CDR2 YFSETQ. The CDR3 covers 14 residues. The V and J ends lost 3 bases and 7 bases, in that order; junction bases with no gene match: 6. The CDR3 sequence: CASSSTGGLGEAFF. The CDR3 nucleotides are TGCGCCAGCAGCTCGACAGGGGGCTTAGGTGAAGCTTTCTTT.

The gene calls are TRBV14 and TRBJ2-2, with a possible D match to TRBD1 (5 bases). The V gene's germline CDR1 is SGHDN and CDR2 FVKESK. V lost 6 bases and J 1 base, leaving 9 bases between the germline ends. The CDR3 length is 14 residues. The CDR3 region is CASRRQGNTGELFF. CDR3 DNA sequence: TGTGCCAGCAGGCGGCAGGGGAACACCGGGGAGCTGTTTTTT.

This chain uses TRBV30 with TRBJ1-5, with 8 bases lining up with TRBD1. The CDR3 extends over 14 amino acids. Germline V gives CDR1 GTSNPN, CDR2 SVGIG (reference sequence). V lost 0 bases, J lost 9 bases, and 7 bases stayed unmatched. The CDR3 sequence: CAWSVRQGNGPQHF. The DNA for the CDR3 is TGTGCCTGGAGTGTACGACAGGGGAATGGGCCCCAGCATTTT.

The chain carries TRBV4-1 and TRBJ1-3, with 7 positions matching TRBD1. The CDR3 covers 20 residues. Germline CDR1 and CDR2: MGHRA and YSYEKL. Trimming at V came to 4 bases and at J to 4 bases, leaving 22 bases not matched to a gene. CDR3 coding DNA: TGCGCCAGCAGCCCTAAAGGGGGCCCTCCGGCAGGGGGAACAGGAAACACCATATATTTT. Translated, it gives CASSPKGGPPAGGTGNTIYF.

The genes are TRBV11-2 and TRBJ2-1, with TRBD2 matching 8 bases. The CDR3 runs 12 residues. Per the germline V gene, CDR1 is SGHAT and CDR2 is FQNNGV. J was trimmed by 13 bases and V by 5 bases; bases with no gene match: 7. The CDR3 protein is CASSPSAGGQFF. For the CDR3, the DNA is TGTGCCAGCAGCCCGTCCGCGGGGGGCCAGTTCTTC.

This clone was observed once. The rearrangement joins TRBV10-1 to TRBJ2-1; 7 nucleotides agree with TRBD1. Per the germline V gene, CDR1 is WNHNN and CDR2 is SYGVQD (reference sequence). The CDR3 contains 13 residues. J lost 0 bases, V lost 8 bases, and 1 base had no gene match. Here the CDR3 DNA reads TGCGCCAGCCGGGACAGCTCCTACAATGAGCAGTTCTTC. The encoded protein is CASRDSSYNEQFF.

The chain recombines TRBV5-6 with TRBJ1-3; no clear D gene. The CDR3 runs to 15 residues. V was cut by 1 base and J by 0 bases, with 8 bases left in between. In germline, CDR1 is SGHDT, CDR2 YYEEEE. The CDR3 sequence: CASSLTRLSGNTIYF. CDR3 bases: TGTGCCAGCAGCTTGACGCGGCTCTCTGGAAACACCATATATTTT.

V is TRBV6-6 and J is TRBJ1-1, with 11 bases that match TRBD1. Germline assignment: CDR1 MNHNY and CDR2 SVGAGI (reference sequence). The CDR3 spans 15 residues. V lost 6 bases and J lost 4; bases outside the gene matches: 7. CDR3 nucleotide sequence: TGTGCCAGCAGGAGATTTGGGACAGGGGGCACTGAAGCTTTCTTT. This gives the protein CASRRFGTGGTEAFF.

The chain is built from TRBV28 and TRBJ1-3; D gene ambiguous. The CDR3 length is 14 residues. The V gene lost 3 bases and the J gene lost 8 bases, with 14 bases spanning the gap. Germline CDR1 MDHEN, CDR2 SYDVKM. CDR3 protein: CASSFSIPVDTIYF. CDR3 DNA sequence: TGTGCCAGCAGTTTTTCGATACCGGTAGACACCATATATTTT.

As concerns this clone: Germline and junction disagree at one end, which may indicate a read error. The chain carries TRBV7-9 and TRBJ1-4; a weak D match, TRBD1 (6 bases). Per the germline V gene, CDR1 is SEHNR and CDR2 is FQNEAQ (reference sequence). CDR3 length: 12 residues. CDR3 in amino acids: CSSSPRGEKLFF. CDR3 nucleotide sequence: TGTTCCAGCAGCCCAAGGGGGGAAAAACTGTTTTTT.

The chain has TRBV5-4 and TRBJ2-7; TRBD2 aligns across 8 bases. V gave up 4 bases and J gave up 0 bases; unmatched junction bases: 6. The CDR3 has 15 amino acids. Per the germline V gene, CDR1 is SGHNT and CDR2 is YYREEE (reference sequence). CDR3 coding DNA: TGTGCCAGCAGCGCGAACGGGGGGGCCTCCTACGAGCAGTACTTC. It is translated as CASSANGGASYEQYF.

The chain uses TRBV15 and TRBJ1-1; D perhaps matches TRBD1 (6 bases). Germline V lookup: CDR1 LNHNV, CDR2 YYDKDF (reference sequence). V dropped 1 base and J dropped 11 bases, with 14 bases sitting between them. CDR3 size: 13 residues. The CDR3 DNA sequence: TGTGCCACCAGCAGAGCGAGAGCAGGGGACGCTTTCTTT. This translates into CATSRARAGDAFF.